Sequencing of this TCR beta chain was carried out in a study of CD8 T cells in Susac syndrome. Random hexamers were used to reverse transcribe the RNA input (about 0.5 to 1 ug). TCRdb itself ran the immunoSEQ multiplex PCR reads through MiXCR, one entry per CDR3 protein. This sample has more than 120,000 distinct CDR3 sequences, with roughly 95% found just once. The control group consisted of healthy donors matched for age and sex. CDR1 is SGHTA and CDR2 is FQGTGA in the germline V gene. Deletions cut 5 bases from V and 4 bases from J, with 8 bases between. This CDR3 region has 13 residues. This clonotype was seen a few times.

This clonotype was obtained from a human donor in good health. The chain links TRBV7-3 to TRBJ2-2; D is uncertain. Input material: CD4+ T cells from PBMCs. This CDR3 reads CASSPTTTGELFF. The CDR3 DNA is TGTGCCAGCAGCCCCACGACCACCGGGGAGCTGTTTTTT. The variable domain in full, with the rest retrieved from reference TRBV7-3 and TRBJ2-2, is GAGVSQTPSNKVTEKGKYVELRCDPISGHTALYWYRQSLGQGPEFLIYFQGTGAADDSGLPNDRFFAVRPEGSVSTLKIQRTERGDSAVYLCASSPTTTGELFFGEGSRLTVL.